What follows describes a single T cell receptor beta chain. The antigen remains unidentified. Looked up from germline, CDR1 is SGHTA and CDR2 is FQGNSA. This CDR3 has 17 residues. J was trimmed by 5 bases and V by 1 base; bases with no gene match: 13. If patients had autoimmune disease history or systemic immunosuppression, they were excluded. This table comes from immunoSEQ multiplex PCR, and its TCRdb copy is limited to in-frame clones, with some not included. The sample carries 77,000 or so clones, around 78% recorded once. These data come from a study of OX40 agonist ivuxolimab in advanced cancers. Across the study: Patients got intravenous ivuxolimab at 0.01 to 10 mg/kg every 2 weeks.

The study, taken as a whole, reports: The study found that CD8+ T cells averaged more expanded clones than CD4+. The specificity for antigen of the expanded peripheral T cells was not determined.

This clonotype was obtained from an adult with an advanced solid tumor such as melanoma, head and neck, liver or kidney cancer. The sequencing used CD4+ or CD8+ T cells sorted from blood, collected in a trial of the OX40 agonist ivuxolimab. The chain uses TRBV7-2 and TRBJ1-2; 7 nucleotides line up with TRBD1. In DNA, the CDR3 is TGTGCCAGCAGCTTAGAAAGGACAGGCGTTCTTCCATATGGCTACACCTTC. Amino acids: CASSLERTGVLPYGYTF.